These 22 T cell receptor beta chains were all obtained from the same sample, sequenced in a study of PD-1 blockade in classical Hodgkin lymphoma. After autologous stem cell transplantation all patients relapsed, and prior brentuximab vedotin exposure differed between cohorts. Sequencing was performed with immunoSEQ multiplex PCR; in TCRdb, only in-frame clones are kept and a portion is missing. There are about 97,000 clones in the sample; approximately 83% occur only once, and 12% lies in the top ten. Material: peripheral blood mononuclear cells (PBMCs), obtained at baseline. The source of these receptors is a human donor with classical Hodgkin lymphoma.

The chain uses TRBV11-2 and TRBJ1-1; possibly TRBD1 for D (6 bases). V dropped 5 bases and J dropped 1 base, with 14 bases sitting between them. The CDR3 is 15 amino acids. In germline, CDR1 is SGHAT, CDR2 FQNNGV. CDR3 coding DNA: TGTGCCAGCAGCCTAGGGGGGGTGAGGAACACTGAAGCTTTCTTT. Its translation: CASSLGGVRNTEAFF.

This chain uses TRBV6-1 with TRBJ1-2; TRBD1 might be the D (6 bases). The germline V gene encodes CDR1 MNHNS and CDR2 SASEGT. The germline V and J ends were trimmed by 6 bases and 1 base, with 12 bases remaining between them. CDR3 length equals 14 residues. The CDR3 region has the DNA TGTGCCAGCAGCCCCGGGACAATTAACTATGGCTACACCTTC. Translation: CASSPGTINYGYTF.

The chain combines TRBV6-1 with TRBJ1-5; TRBD1 matches 7 bases. After removal of 9 bases from V and 4 bases from J, the junction contained 6 bases not matched to a gene. The CDR3 length is 13 residues. Germline lookup yields CDR1 MNHNS and CDR2 SASEGT. CDR3 protein: CASVGQRNQPQHF. The DNA for the CDR3 is TGTGCCAGTGTGGGACAGCGGAATCAGCCCCAGCATTTT.

This chain joins TRBV9 and TRBJ2-4, with 9 bases identical to TRBD2. V lost 4 bases, J lost 0 bases, and 17 bases stayed unmatched. The CDR3 runs to 20 residues. CDR1 is SGDLS and CDR2 is YYNGEE in the germline V gene. The CDR3 is CASSPRGGSGRVLAKNIQYF. Written as DNA, the CDR3 is TGTGCCAGCAGCCCTCGAGGGGGTAGCGGGAGAGTCTTAGCCAAAAACATTCAGTACTTC.

The CDR3 nucleotides read TGTGCCAGCAGCTTAGTTGGGACAGGGGGTGGAGATACGCAGTATTTT. Translated, it gives CASSLVGTGGGDTQYF. The rearrangement uses TRBV7-2 and TRBJ2-3, with TRBD1 matching over 11 bases. The CDR3 extends over 16 amino acids. V lost 1 base and J lost 5; bases outside the gene matches: 5. Germline CDR1 SGHTA, CDR2 FQGNSA.

The chain recombines TRBV29-1 with TRBJ2-7; 12 nucleotides match TRBD1. Germline-derived CDR1 and CDR2 are SQVTM and ANQGSEA. With 4 bases clipped from V and 2 bases from J, the junction kept 15 bases outside the gene matches. The CDR3 is 18 amino acids. This chain's CDR3 is CSVGGTGTGGPTAYEQYF. For the CDR3, the DNA is TGCAGCGTTGGAGGAACCGGGACAGGGGGCCCAACCGCCTACGAGCAGTACTTC.

This rearrangement joins TRBV19 to TRBJ1-5; the D gene is possibly TRBD1 (5 bases). Trimming took 9 bases from V and 4 from J, leaving 13 bases between them. This CDR3 region has 13 residues. CDR1 and CDR2 (germline): LNHDA, SQIVND (reference sequence). For the CDR3, the DNA is TGTGCCAGCGCCTCCGACAGAAATCAGCCCCAGCATTTT. As protein: CASASDRNQPQHF. The full variable domain, completed using reference TRBV19 and TRBJ1-5, is DGGITQSPKYLFRKEGQNVTLSCEQNLNHDAMYWYRQDPGQGLRLIYYSQIVNDFQKGDIAEGYSVSREKKESFPLTVTSAQKNPTAFYLCASASDRNQPQHFGDGTRLSIL.

V and J are TRBV5-4 and TRBJ1-2, with D hard to call. CDR3 length: 15 amino acids. V lost 4 bases, J lost 4 bases, and 17 bases lay in between. CDR1 and CDR2 from the germline V gene are SGHNT and YYREEE (reference sequence). The CDR3 DNA sequence: TGTGCCAGCAGCGGATCTCCGGGTTTGTCCTATGGCTACACCTTC. As protein: CASSGSPGLSYGYTF.

This clone has a handful of counts. This sequence joins TRBV11-1 and TRBJ2-7; D gene ambiguous. Germline values: CDR1 SGHAT, CDR2 FQDESV (reference sequence). The CDR3 covers 12 residues. Trimming took off 1 base at V and 3 bases at J, with 4 bases between the two ends. CDR3 coding DNA: TGTGCCAGCAGCTTAGTCAGCTACGAGCAGTACTTC. This sequence encodes CASSLVSYEQYF.

The CDR3 loop is CASTRQGTYEQYF. Here the CDR3 DNA reads TGTGCCAGCACGCGACAGGGTACGTACGAGCAGTACTTC. J is TRBJ2-5 and V is TRBV6-5; 7 bases match TRBD1. The J call is in doubt because the DNA end fits TRBJ2-7 better. Germline V gene sequence: CDR1 MNHEY, CDR2 SVGAGI. The CDR3 has 13 residues.

V usage is TRBV18 and J usage is TRBJ1-2; the match to TRBD1 covers 9 bases. Germline values: CDR1 KGHSH, CDR2 LQKENI. CDR3 size: 15 residues. Germline trimming cut 3 bases from V and 5 bases from J; bases unmatched to any gene: 7. The CDR3 DNA reads as TGTGCCAGCTCACCGAATACAGGGGGCGGTTATGGCTACACCTTC. Translated: CASSPNTGGGYGYTF.

A few counts support this clone. This sequence joins TRBV2 and TRBJ2-7; 14 nucleotides line up with TRBD2. V shed 3 bases and J 3 bases; nucleotides not matched to a gene: 1. The germline CDR1 and CDR2 sequences are SNHLY and FYNNEI. There are 15 residues in the CDR3. CDR3 loop: CASSEGLAGVYEQYF. The CDR3 DNA is TGTGCCAGCAGTGAGGGACTAGCGGGAGTCTACGAGCAGTACTTC.

This chain uses TRBV10-3 with TRBJ2-5, with D perhaps TRBD2 (6 bases). Looked up from germline, CDR1 is ENHRY and CDR2 is SYGVKD. With 7 bases removed from V and 5 bases from J, the gap between germline ends came to 14 bases. The length of the CDR3 is 13 residues. The CDR3 DNA sequence: TGTGCCATCACTGGGGGTGCGGGGGAGACCCAGTACTTC. Protein product: CAITGGAGETQYF.

The CDR3 nucleotides read TGCGCCAGCAGCCACGTGGAGGGGGCAAGGGATACGCAGTATTTT. Translation gives CASSHVEGARDTQYF. The chain employs TRBV5-1 and TRBJ2-3, with a possible D match to TRBD1 (7 bases). Trimming pared 4 bases from V and 6 bases from J, leaving 18 bases between. CDR3 length: 15 amino acids. From germline, CDR1 is SGHRS and CDR2 YFSETQ.

The chain couples TRBV4-2 to TRBJ2-6; 10 nucleotides align to TRBD1. The V gene end was trimmed by 5 bases and the J gene end by 0 bases; junction bases not matched to a gene: 4. The CDR3 length is 17 residues. Germline V CDR1 and CDR2: LGHNA, YNFKEQ. The CDR3 DNA follows: TGTGCCAGCAGCTTGAGGGACAGGGGCTCTGGGGCCAACGTCCTGACTTTC. Its translation: CASSLRDRGSGANVLTF.

CDR3 sequence: CASSSQQGRSYNEQFF. The CDR3 DNA reads as TGTGCCAGCAGCTCCCAACAGGGTCGCTCCTACAATGAGCAGTTCTTC. The chain recombines TRBV5-4 with TRBJ2-1, with a weak D call TRBD1 (6 bases). This CDR3 has 16 residues. Per germline, CDR1 SGHNT and CDR2 YYREEE (reference sequence). Trimming pared 3 bases from V and 0 bases from J, leaving 13 bases between.

The CDR3 reads CASSLFTGTSSETQYF. In nucleotides, the CDR3 is TGTGCCAGCAGCTTATTTACCGGGACTAGCTCGGAGACCCAGTACTTC. V and J are TRBV7-9 and TRBJ2-5; TRBD2 aligns across 9 bases. The length of the CDR3 is 16 residues. CDR1 SEHNR and CDR2 FQNEAQ come from the germline V gene (reference sequence). Losses at the gene ends were 2 bases for V and 5 bases for J; bases not matched to a gene: 9.

This rearrangement joins TRBV7-9 to TRBJ1-1; TRBD1 is a possible D gene (5 bases). The ends were cut back, 5 bases at V and 3 bases at J, with 13 bases in the middle. Germline loops: CDR1 SEHNR, CDR2 FQNEAQ (reference sequence). This CDR3 region has 14 residues. The CDR3 spells CASSRDPGDTEAFF. CDR3 sequence (DNA): TGTGCCAGCAGCCGGGACCCGGGGGACACTGAAGCTTTCTTT.

CDR3 region: CASSGTGGSEAFF. The DNA of the CDR3 is TGTGCCAGCAGTGGGACAGGGGGGAGTGAAGCTTTCTTT. The V gene is TRBV7-9, the J gene TRBJ1-1; 11 positions agree with TRBD1. Germline V lookup: CDR1 SEHNR, CDR2 FQNEAQ (reference sequence). This CDR3 is 13 amino acids long. V lost 6 bases to trimming and J lost 7 bases; unmatched junction nucleotides: 4.

The V and J genes are TRBV5-1 and TRBJ2-1; TRBD2 might be the D (6 bases). The CDR3 extends over 16 amino acids. The V and J ends lost 0 bases and 4 bases respectively, with 14 bases between them. CDR1 is SGHRS, CDR2 YFSETQ, per germline. CDR3 region: CASSLDSAGTYNEQFF. The CDR3 nucleotides are TGCGCCAGCAGCTTGGATTCCGCGGGAACATACAATGAGCAGTTCTTC.

The chain has TRBV7-2 and TRBJ2-3; 10 nucleotides line up with TRBD1. Germline assignment: CDR1 SGHTA and CDR2 FQGNSA. The V segment lost 5 bases and the J segment 3 bases; nucleotides outside the gene matches: 5. There are 15 residues in the CDR3. The CDR3: CASSPGGQGTDTQYF. The CDR3 DNA reads TGTGCCAGCAGCCCCGGGGGACAGGGGACAGATACGCAGTATTTT.

The gene calls are TRBV7-2 and TRBJ2-3; D is ambiguous. The CDR3 totals 15 residues. Germline V gene lookup returns CDR1 SGHTA and CDR2 FQGNSA. V was clipped by 5 bases and J by 0 bases, with 12 bases between them. The CDR3 sequence: CASSPRSASTDTQYF. The CDR3 nucleotides read TGTGCCAGCAGCCCACGGAGCGCTAGCACAGATACGCAGTATTTT.